The rows below give T cell receptor beta chains drawn from one sample of a study of T cells in Graves' hyperthyroidism and ophthalmopathy. MiXCR, run by TCRdb on the multiplex PCR reads, gives a single entry per CDR3 protein. Of about 270,000 distinct CDR3 sequences listed, roughly 22% are singletons. The sequenced material came from blood. The source is a man between 25 and 39 years old with Graves' ophthalmopathy. Each CDR3 is given with its conserved first and last residue. Each record gives: D gene, clone size, J gene, V gene, CDR3 DNA, CDR3 protein. D genes are given only for firm matches. Clone size is shown for a subset of rows, as once, few, many or a class of expanded clone.

d_call: TRBD2; clone_size: .; j_call: TRBJ2-3; v_call: TRBV13; cdr3_nt: TGTGCCAGCAGCACAACTAGCGGGAGGGGTGATACGCAGTATTTT; cdr3_aa: CASSTTSGRGDTQYF
d_call: TRBD1; clone_size: few; j_call: TRBJ1-1; v_call: TRBV30; cdr3_nt: TGTGCCTGGGCGGGACAGGGGGCGGACACTGAAGCTTTCTTT; cdr3_aa: CAWAGQGADTEAFF
d_call: TRBD2; clone_size: many; j_call: TRBJ2-3; v_call: TRBV7-8; cdr3_nt: TGTGCCAGCAGCCTGGGACTAGCGGGAGACGGGATTTATACGCAGTATTTT; cdr3_aa: CASSLGLAGDGIYTQYF
d_call: .; clone_size: .; j_call: TRBJ2-7; v_call: TRBV20-1; cdr3_nt: TGCAGTGCCTCCGTAAGGCTGAGCTACGAGCAGTACTTC; cdr3_aa: CSASVRLSYEQYF
d_call: TRBD1; clone_size: few; j_call: TRBJ1-3; v_call: TRBV7-9; cdr3_nt: TGTGCCAGCAGCTTAGGACAGGGCACCATATATTTT; cdr3_aa: CASSLGQGTIYF
d_call: .; clone_size: .; j_call: TRBJ2-1; v_call: TRBV7-3; cdr3_nt: TGTGCCAGCAGCTTAACCCCCAGCAGCCCCTACAATGAGCAGTTCTTC; cdr3_aa: CASSLTPSSPYNEQFF
d_call: TRBD1; clone_size: .; j_call: TRBJ2-1; v_call: TRBV12-5; cdr3_nt: TGTGCTAGTGGTTCCGGACAGGCCCGCTACAATGAGCAGTTCTTC; cdr3_aa: CASGSGQARYNEQFF
d_call: .; clone_size: few; j_call: TRBJ1-2; v_call: TRBV5-6; cdr3_nt: TGTGCCAGCACGGTATCTAACTATGGCTACACCTTC; cdr3_aa: CASTVSNYGYTF
d_call: .; clone_size: many; j_call: TRBJ2-1; v_call: TRBV20-1; cdr3_nt: TGCAGTGCTAGAGAACAGGCTTCCTCCTACAATGAGCAGTTCTTC; cdr3_aa: CSAREQASSYNEQFF
d_call: .; clone_size: few; j_call: TRBJ1-2; v_call: TRBV2; cdr3_nt: TGTGCCAGCAGTGAATGGCCAGACGCGTATGGCTACACCTTC; cdr3_aa: CASSEWPDAYGYTF